The source of this TCR beta chain is a study of T cell responses to AZD1222 COVID-19 vaccine. Produced via immunoSEQ multiplex PCR; TCRdb's table is partial and in-frame only. The sample shows roughly 170,000 clones, approximately 94% of them seen only once. In regard to this clone: The antigen remains undetermined.

General study findings and limits: Reports indicate that nearly half of spike-specific TCRs are directed at unmutated variant regions.

The ends were cut back, 1 base at V and 5 bases at J, with 13 bases in the middle. Per germline, CDR1 SGHDT and CDR2 YYEEEE. CDR3 length equals 14 residues. Second-dose recipients at about 4 or about 12 weeks were treated as one pooled group. The source of this sequence is an adult who received the AZD1222 COVID-19 vaccine. The source material was peripheral blood, sampled 28 days after the second AZD1222 dose. The chain joins TRBV5-6 to TRBJ2-7, with D possibly being TRBD2 (5 bases). The CDR3 DNA sequence: TGTGCCAGCAGCTTGTGGATGGGAGTGAACGAGCAGTACTTC. Residues: CASSLWMGVNEQYF.